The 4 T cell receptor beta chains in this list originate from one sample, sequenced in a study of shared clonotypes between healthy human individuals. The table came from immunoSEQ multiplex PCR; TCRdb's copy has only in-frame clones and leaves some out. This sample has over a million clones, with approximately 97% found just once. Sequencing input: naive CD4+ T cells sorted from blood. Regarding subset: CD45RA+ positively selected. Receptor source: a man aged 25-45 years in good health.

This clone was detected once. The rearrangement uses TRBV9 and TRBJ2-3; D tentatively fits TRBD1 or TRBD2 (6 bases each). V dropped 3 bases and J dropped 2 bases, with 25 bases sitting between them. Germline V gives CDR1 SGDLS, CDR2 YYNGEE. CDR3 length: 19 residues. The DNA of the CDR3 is TGTGCCAGCAGCGCCAACCGAGGGGGGTCTATTTTTCCCACAGATACGCAGTATTTT. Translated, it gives CASSANRGGSIFPTDTQYF.

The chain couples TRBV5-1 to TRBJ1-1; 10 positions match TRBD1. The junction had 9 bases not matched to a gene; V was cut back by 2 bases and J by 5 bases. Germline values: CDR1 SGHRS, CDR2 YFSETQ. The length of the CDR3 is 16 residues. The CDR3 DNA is TGCGCCAGCAGCTTCAGTTTGACAGGGGGCGTTACTGAAGCTTTCTTT. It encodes CASSFSLTGGVTEAFF.

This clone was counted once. This CDR3 is CATSRYSNQPQHF. CDR3 DNA: TGTGCCACATCTAGATATAGCAATCAGCCCCAGCATTTT. The chain combines TRBV19 with TRBJ1-5, with D hard to call. This CDR3 is built from 13 residues. Trimming took 10 bases from V and 0 from J, leaving 10 bases between them. Germline-derived CDR1 and CDR2 are LNHDA and SQIVND (reference sequence).

Here the CDR3 reads CASRYTEQYF. For the CDR3, the DNA is TGTGCCAGCAGGTATACCGAGCAGTACTTC. The chain carries TRBV2 and TRBJ2-7; D is ambiguous. There are 10 residues in the CDR3. V gave up 6 bases and J gave up 6 bases, with 6 bases separating them. The V gene's germline CDR1 is SNHLY and CDR2 FYNNEI.